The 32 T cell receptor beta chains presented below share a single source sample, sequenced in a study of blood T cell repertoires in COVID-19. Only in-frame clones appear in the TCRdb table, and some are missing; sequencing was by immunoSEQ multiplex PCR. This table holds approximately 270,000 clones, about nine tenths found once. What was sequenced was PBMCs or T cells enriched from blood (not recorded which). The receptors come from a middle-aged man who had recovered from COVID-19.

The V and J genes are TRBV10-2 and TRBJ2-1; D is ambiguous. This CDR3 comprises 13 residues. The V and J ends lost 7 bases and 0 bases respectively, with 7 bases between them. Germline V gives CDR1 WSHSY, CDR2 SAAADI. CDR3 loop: CASTMSSYNEQFF. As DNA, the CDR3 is TGCGCCAGCACCATGAGCTCCTACAATGAGCAGTTCTTC.

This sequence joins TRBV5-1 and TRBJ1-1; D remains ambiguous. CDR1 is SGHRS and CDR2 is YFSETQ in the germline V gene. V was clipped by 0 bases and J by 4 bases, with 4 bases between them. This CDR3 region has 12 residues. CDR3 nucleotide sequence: TGCGCCAGCAGCTTGGTCGGCACTGAAGCTTTCTTT. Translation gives CASSLVGTEAFF.

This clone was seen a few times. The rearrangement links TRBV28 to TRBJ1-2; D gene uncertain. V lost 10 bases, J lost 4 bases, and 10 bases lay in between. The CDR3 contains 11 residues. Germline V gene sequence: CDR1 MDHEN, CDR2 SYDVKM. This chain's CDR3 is CATEVRYGYTF. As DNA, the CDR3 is TGTGCCACGGAGGTCCGCTATGGCTACACCTTC.

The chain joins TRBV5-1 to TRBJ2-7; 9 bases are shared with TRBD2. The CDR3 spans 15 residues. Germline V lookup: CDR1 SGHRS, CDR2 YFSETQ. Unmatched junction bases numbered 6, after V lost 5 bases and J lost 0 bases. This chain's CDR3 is CASRPLAGDSYEQYF. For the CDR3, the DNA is TGCGCCAGCAGGCCTTTAGCGGGGGACTCCTACGAGCAGTACTTC. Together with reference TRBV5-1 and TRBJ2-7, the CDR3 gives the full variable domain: KAGVTQTPRYLIKTRGQQVTLSCSPISGHRSVSWYQQTPGQGLQFLFEYFSETQRNKGNFPGRFSGRQFSNSRSEMNVSTLELGDSALYLCASRPLAGDSYEQYFGPGTRLTVT.

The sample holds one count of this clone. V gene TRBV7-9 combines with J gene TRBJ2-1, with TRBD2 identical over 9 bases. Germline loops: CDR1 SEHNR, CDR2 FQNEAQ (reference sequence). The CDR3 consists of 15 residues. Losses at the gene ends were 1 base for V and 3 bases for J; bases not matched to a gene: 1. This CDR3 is CASSLGTSDYNEQFF. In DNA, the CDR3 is TGTGCCAGCAGCTTAGGGACTAGCGACTACAATGAGCAGTTCTTC.

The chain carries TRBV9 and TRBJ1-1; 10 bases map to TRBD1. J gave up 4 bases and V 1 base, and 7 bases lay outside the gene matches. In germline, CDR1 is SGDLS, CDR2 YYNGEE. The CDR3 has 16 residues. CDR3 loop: CASSVPLGQGPTEAFF. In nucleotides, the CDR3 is TGTGCCAGCAGCGTACCCCTGGGACAGGGGCCCACTGAAGCTTTCTTT.

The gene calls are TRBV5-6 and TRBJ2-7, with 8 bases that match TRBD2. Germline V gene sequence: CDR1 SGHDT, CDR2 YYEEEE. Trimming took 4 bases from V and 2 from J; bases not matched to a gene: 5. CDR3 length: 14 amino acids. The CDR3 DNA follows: TGTGCCAGCAGCGTAGGACTAGCCACCTACGAGCAGTACTTC. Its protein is CASSVGLATYEQYF.

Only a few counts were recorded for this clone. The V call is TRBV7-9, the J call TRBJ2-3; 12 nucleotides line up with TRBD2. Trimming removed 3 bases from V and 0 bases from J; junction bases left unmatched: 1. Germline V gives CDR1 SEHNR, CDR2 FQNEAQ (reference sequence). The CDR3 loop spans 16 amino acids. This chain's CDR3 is CASSFGTSGSTDTQYF. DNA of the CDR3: TGTGCCAGCAGCTTCGGGACTAGCGGGAGCACAGATACGCAGTATTTT.

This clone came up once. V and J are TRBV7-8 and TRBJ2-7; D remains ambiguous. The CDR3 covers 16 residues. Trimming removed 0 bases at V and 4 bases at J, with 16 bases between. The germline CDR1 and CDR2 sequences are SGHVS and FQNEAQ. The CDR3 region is CASSLAVGDYAYEQYF. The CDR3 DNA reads TGTGCCAGCAGCTTAGCGGTCGGAGATTACGCTTACGAGCAGTACTTC. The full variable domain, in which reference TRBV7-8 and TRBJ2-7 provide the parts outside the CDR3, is GAGVSQSPRYKVAKRGQDVALRCDPISGHVSLFWYQQALGQGPEFLTYFQNEAQLDKSGLPSDRFFAERPEGSVSTLKIQRTQQEDSAVYLCASSLAVGDYAYEQYFGPGTRLTVT.

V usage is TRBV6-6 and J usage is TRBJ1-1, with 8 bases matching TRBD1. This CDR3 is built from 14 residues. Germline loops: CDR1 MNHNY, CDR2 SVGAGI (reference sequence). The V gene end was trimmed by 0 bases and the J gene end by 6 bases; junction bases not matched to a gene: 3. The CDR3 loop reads CASSYSDRGAEAFF. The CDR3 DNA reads TGTGCCAGCAGTTACTCTGACAGGGGCGCTGAAGCTTTCTTT.

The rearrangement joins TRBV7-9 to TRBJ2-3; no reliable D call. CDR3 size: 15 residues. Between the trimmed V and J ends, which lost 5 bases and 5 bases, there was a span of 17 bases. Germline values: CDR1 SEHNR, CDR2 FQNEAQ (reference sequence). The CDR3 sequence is CASSEQPSNRDTQYF. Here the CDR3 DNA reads TGTGCCAGCAGCGAACAACCCTCCAACAGAGATACGCAGTATTTT.

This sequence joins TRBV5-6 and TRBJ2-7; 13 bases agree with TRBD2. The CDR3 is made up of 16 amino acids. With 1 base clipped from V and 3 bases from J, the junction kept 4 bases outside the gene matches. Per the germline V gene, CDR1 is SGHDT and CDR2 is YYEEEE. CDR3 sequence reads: CASSLYTSGGGYEQYF. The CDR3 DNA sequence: TGTGCCAGCAGCTTGTATACTAGCGGGGGGGGCTACGAGCAGTACTTC.

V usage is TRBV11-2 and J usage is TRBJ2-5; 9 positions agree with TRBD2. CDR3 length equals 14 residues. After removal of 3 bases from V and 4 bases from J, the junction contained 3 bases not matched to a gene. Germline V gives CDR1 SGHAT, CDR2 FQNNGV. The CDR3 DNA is TGTGCCAGCAGCTTTGCGGGGGGGCGAGAGACCCAGTACTTC. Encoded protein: CASSFAGGRETQYF.

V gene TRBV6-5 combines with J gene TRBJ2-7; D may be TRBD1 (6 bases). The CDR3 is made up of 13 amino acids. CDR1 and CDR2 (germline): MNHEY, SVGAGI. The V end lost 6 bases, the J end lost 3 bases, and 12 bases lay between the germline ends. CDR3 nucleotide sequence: TGTGCCAGCAGGCTAACAGGGAACTACGAGCAGTACTTC. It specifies CASRLTGNYEQYF.

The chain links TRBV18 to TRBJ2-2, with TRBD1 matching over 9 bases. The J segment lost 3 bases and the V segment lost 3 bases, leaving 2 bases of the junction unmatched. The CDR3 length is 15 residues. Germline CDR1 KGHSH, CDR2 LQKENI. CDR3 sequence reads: CASSPGQGDTGELFF. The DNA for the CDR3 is TGTGCCAGCTCACCGGGACAGGGTGACACCGGGGAGCTGTTTTTT.

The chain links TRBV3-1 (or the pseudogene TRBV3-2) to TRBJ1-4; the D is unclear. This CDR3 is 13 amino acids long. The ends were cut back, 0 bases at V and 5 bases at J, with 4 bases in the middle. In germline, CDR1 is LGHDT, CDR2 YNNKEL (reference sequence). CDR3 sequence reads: CASSQDQNEKLFF. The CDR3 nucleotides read TGTGCCAGCAGCCAAGATCAGAATGAAAAACTGTTTTTT.

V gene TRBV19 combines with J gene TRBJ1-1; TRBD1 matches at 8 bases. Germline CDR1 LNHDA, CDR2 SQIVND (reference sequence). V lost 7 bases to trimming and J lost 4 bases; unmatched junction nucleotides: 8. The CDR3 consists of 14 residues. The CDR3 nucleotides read TGTGCCAGTACTGCGGACAGGGAGGGCACTGAAGCTTTCTTT. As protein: CASTADREGTEAFF.

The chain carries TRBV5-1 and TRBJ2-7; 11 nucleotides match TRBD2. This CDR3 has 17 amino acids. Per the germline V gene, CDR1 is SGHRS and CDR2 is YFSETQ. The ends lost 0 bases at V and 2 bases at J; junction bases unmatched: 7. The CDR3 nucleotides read TGCGCCAGCAGCTTGGCGGCTAGCGGGGGGATTACCTACGAGCAGTACTTC. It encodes CASSLAASGGITYEQYF.

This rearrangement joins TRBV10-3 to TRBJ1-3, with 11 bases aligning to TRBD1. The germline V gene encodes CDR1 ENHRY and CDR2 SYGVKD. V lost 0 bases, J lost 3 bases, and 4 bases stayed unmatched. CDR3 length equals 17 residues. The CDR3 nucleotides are TGTGCCATCAGTGAGTCGATGGGACAGGGGGTTGGAAACACCATATATTTT. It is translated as CAISESMGQGVGNTIYF.

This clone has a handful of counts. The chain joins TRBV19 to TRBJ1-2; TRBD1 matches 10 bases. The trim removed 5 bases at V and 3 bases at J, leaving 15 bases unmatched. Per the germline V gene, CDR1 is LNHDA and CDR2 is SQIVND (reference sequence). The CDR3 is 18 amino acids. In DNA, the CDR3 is TGTGCCAGTAGTCTTTCTGGGACAGGGGATGTGTCCGACTATGGCTACACCTTC. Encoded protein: CASSLSGTGDVSDYGYTF.

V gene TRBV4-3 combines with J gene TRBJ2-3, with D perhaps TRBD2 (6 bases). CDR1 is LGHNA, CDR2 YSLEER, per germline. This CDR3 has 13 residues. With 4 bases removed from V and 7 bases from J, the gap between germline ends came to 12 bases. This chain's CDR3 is CASSPEGLNTQYF. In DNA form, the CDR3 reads TGCGCCAGCAGCCCGGAGGGACTGAATACGCAGTATTTT.

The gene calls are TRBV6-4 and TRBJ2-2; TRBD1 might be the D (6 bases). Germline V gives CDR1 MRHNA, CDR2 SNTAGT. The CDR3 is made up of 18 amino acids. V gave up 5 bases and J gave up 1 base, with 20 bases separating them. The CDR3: CASSFSPQGLGNTGELFF. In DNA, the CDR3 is TGTGCCAGCAGTTTCTCCCCCCAGGGGCTGGGGAACACCGGGGAGCTGTTTTTT.

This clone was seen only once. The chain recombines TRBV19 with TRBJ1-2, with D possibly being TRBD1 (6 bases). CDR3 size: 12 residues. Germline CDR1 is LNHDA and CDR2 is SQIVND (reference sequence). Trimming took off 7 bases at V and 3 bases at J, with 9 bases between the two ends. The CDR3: CASKRTDYGYTF. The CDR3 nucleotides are TGTGCCAGTAAACGGACAGACTATGGCTACACCTTC.

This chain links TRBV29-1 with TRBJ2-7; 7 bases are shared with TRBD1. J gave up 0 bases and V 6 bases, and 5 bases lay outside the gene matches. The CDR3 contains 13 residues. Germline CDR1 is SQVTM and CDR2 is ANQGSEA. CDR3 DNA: TGCAGCGTGGCAAGGACAGGCTCCTACGAGCAGTACTTC. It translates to CSVARTGSYEQYF.

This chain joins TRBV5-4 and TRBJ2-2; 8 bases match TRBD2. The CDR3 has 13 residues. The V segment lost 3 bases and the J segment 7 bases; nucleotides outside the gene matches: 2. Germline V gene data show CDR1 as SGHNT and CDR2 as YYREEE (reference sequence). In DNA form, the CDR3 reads TGTGCCAGCAGCTCCGGGGGGGTCGGGGAGCTGTTTTTT. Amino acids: CASSSGGVGELFF.

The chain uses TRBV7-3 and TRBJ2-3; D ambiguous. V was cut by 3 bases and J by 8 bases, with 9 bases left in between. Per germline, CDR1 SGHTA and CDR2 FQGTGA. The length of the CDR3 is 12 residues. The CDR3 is CASSFSPSTQYF. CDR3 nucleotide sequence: TGTGCCAGCAGCTTTAGTCCCTCTACGCAGTATTTT.

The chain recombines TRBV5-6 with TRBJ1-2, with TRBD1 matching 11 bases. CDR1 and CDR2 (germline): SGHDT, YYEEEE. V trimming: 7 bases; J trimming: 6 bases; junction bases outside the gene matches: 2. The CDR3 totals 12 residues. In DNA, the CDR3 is TGTGCCAGCTTGGGACAGGGGGATGGCTACACCTTC. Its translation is CASLGQGDGYTF.

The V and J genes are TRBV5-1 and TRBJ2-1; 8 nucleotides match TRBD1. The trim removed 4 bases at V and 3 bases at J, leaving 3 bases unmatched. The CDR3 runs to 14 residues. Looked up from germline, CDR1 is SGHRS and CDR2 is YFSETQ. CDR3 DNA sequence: TGCGCCAGCAGCCCCGGACAGGGCTACAATGAGCAGTTCTTC. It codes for CASSPGQGYNEQFF.

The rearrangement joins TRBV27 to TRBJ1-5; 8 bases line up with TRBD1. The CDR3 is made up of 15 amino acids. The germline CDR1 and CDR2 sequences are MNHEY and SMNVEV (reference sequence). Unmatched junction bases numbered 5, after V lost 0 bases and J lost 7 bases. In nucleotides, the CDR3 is TGTGCCAGCAGTTTATCGGGGACAGGCGGGCAGCCCCAGCATTTT. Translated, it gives CASSLSGTGGQPQHF.

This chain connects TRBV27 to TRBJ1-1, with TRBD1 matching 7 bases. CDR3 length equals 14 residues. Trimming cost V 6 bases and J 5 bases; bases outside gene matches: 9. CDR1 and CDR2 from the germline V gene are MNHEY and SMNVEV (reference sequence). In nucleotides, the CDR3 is TGTGCCAGCAGCCTCTCTCAGGGGGGAACTGAAGCTTTCTTT. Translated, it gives CASSLSQGGTEAFF.

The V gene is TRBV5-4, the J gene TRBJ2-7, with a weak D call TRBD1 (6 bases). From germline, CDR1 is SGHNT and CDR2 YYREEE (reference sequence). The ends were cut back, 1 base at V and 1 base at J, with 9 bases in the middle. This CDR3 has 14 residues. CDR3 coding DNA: TGTGCCAGCAGCTTGAGGACAGATTCCTACGAGCAGTACTTC. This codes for CASSLRTDSYEQYF.

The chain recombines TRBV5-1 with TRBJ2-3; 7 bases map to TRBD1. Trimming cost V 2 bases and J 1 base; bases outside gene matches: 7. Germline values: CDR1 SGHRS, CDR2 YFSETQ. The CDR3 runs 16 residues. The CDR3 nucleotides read TGCGCCAGCAGCTTTACAGGGGTGAGCGGCACAGATACGCAGTATTTT. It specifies CASSFTGVSGTDTQYF.